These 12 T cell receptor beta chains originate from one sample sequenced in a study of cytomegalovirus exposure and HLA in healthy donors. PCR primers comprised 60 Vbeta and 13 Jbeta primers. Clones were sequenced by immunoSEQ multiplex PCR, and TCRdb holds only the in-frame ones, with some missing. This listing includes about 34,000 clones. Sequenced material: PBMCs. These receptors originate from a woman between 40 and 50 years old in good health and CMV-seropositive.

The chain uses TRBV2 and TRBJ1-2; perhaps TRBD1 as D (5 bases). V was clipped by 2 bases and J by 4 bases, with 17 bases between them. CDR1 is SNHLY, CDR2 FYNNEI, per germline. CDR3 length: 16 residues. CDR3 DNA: TGTGCCAGCAGTGAATCAGTAGGGGCCGTGAGCTATGGCTACACCTTC. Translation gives CASSESVGAVSYGYTF.

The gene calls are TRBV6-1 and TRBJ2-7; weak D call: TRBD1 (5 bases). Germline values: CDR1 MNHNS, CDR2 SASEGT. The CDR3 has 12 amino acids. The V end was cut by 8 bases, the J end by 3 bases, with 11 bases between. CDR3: CASGARFYEQYF. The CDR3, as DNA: TGTGCCAGCGGGGCGCGGTTCTACGAGCAGTACTTC.

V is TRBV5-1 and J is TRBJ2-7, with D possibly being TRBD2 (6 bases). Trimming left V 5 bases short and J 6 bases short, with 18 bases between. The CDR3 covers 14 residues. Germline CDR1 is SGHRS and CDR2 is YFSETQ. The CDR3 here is CASREVEGGGEQYF. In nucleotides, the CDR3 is TGCGCCAGCAGAGAAGTCGAGGGAGGTGGCGAGCAGTACTTC.

Written as DNA, the CDR3 is TGCGCCAGCAGCTTCGTCGGGACAGGGGATGGCTACACCTTC. Translating it yields CASSFVGTGDGYTF. The chain couples TRBV5-1 to TRBJ1-2; 10 nucleotides align to TRBD1. With V trimmed by 2 bases and J by 6 bases, 4 bases remained unmatched. This CDR3 is built from 14 residues. Germline CDR1 reads SGHRS; CDR2 reads YFSETQ.

CDR3 bases: TGCGCCAGCAGCTTGACTAGCGGGAGGGTTGAAGCCGAGCAGTACTTC. This sequence encodes CASSLTSGRVEAEQYF. V and J are TRBV5-1 and TRBJ2-7; 13 bases line up with TRBD2. CDR3 size: 16 residues. J lost 6 bases, V lost 1 base, and 7 bases had no gene match. Germline V gene data show CDR1 as SGHRS and CDR2 as YFSETQ.

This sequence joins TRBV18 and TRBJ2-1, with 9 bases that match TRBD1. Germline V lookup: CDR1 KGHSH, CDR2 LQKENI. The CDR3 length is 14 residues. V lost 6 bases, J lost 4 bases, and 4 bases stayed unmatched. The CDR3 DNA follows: TGTGCCAGCTCCCGGGACAGGGCTTACAATGAGCAGTTCTTC. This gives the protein CASSRDRAYNEQFF.

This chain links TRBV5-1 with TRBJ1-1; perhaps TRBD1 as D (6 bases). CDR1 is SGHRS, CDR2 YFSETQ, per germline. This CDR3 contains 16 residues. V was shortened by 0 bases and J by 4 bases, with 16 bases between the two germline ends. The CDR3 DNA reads TGCGCCAGCAGCTTGGCCCCAGGGGCCGGTTCCACTGAAGCTTTCTTT. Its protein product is CASSLAPGAGSTEAFF.

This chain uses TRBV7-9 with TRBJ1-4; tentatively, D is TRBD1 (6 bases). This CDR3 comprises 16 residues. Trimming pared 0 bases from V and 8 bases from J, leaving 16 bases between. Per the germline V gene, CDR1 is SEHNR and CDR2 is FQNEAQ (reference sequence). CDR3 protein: CASSLANRAGREKLFF. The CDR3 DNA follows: TGTGCCAGCAGCTTAGCGAACAGGGCGGGTCGAGAAAAACTGTTTTTT.

This chain's CDR3 is CASSYYGTGGEQYF. In DNA, the CDR3 is TGTGCCAGCAGTTACTATGGGACAGGGGGCGAGCAGTACTTC. The chain links TRBV6-5 to TRBJ2-7, with TRBD1 matching over 11 bases. This CDR3 has 14 residues. Trimming cost V 1 base and J 6 bases; bases outside gene matches: 2. CDR1 MNHEY and CDR2 SVGAGI come from the germline V gene.

CDR3 DNA: TGCGCCAGCAGCTTTCGACAGGGTAGGGACACCGGGGAGCTGTTTTTT. This gives the protein CASSFRQGRDTGELFF. V usage is TRBV4-1 and J usage is TRBJ2-2; TRBD1 aligns across 7 bases. With 5 bases clipped from V and 3 bases from J, the junction kept 9 bases outside the gene matches. The CDR3 sequence is 16 residues long. From germline, CDR1 is MGHRA and CDR2 YSYEKL.

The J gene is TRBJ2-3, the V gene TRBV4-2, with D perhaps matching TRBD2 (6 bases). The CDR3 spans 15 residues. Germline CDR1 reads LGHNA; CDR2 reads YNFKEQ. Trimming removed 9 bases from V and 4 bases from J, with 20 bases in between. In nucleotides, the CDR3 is TGTGCCAGTCATACTGGGTCGGGAGATTCAGATACGCAGTATTTT. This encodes CASHTGSGDSDTQYF.

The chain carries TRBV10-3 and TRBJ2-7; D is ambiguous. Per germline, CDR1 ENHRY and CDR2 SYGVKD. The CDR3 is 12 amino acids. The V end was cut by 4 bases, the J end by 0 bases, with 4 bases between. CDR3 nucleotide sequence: TGTGCCATCAGTGTTAGCTCCTACGAGCAGTACTTC. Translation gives CAISVSSYEQYF.